The TCR beta chain under discussion was sequenced for a study of PD-1 blockade in classical Hodgkin lymphoma. Findings of the study overall: Baseline TCR diversity was reportedly lower in newly diagnosed patients than in healthy donors. It was reported as lower still in relapsed/refractory patients.

Brentuximab vedotin exposure varied, and every patient relapsed after autologous stem cell transplantation. The J segment lost 1 base and the V segment lost 2 bases, leaving 19 bases of the junction unmatched. Per the germline V gene, CDR1 is MDHEN and CDR2 is SYDVKM. This CDR3 contains 21 residues. Some clones are missing from TCRdb's copy, which holds only in-frame ones; the method was immunoSEQ multiplex PCR. The sample gives some 100,000 clones, roughly 89% of which show up once; less than 3.5% is in the top ten. This clone came up once. The antigen is not known. The chain joins TRBV28 to TRBJ2-2, with 7 nucleotides matching TRBD1. The TCR originated in a human donor with classical Hodgkin lymphoma. The sample in question was peripheral blood mononuclear cells (PBMCs), obtained at baseline. The chain's CDR3 is CASSLKDRQGDTLLNTGELFF. CDR3 coding DNA: TGTGCCAGCAGTTTAAAGGATAGACAGGGAGACACCCTATTGAACACCGGGGAGCTGTTTTTT.